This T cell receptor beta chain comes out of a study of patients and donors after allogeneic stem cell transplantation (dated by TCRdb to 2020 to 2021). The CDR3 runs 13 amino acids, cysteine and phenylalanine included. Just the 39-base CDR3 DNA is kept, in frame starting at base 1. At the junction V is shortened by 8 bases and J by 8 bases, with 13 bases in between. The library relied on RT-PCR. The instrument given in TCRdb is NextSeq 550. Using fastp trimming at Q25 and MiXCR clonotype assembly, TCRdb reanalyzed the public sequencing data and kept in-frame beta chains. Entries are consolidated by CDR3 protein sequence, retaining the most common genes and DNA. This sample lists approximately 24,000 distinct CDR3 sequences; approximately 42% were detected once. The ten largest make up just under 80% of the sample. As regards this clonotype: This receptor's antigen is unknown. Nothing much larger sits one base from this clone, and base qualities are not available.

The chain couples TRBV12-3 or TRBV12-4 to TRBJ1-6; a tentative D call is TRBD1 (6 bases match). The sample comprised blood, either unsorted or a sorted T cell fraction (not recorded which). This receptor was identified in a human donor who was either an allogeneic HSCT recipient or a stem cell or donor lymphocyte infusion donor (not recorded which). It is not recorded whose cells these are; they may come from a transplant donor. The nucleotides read TGTGCCAGCCAAGGGGGTATCGATTCACCCCTCCACTTT. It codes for CASQGGIDSPLHF.